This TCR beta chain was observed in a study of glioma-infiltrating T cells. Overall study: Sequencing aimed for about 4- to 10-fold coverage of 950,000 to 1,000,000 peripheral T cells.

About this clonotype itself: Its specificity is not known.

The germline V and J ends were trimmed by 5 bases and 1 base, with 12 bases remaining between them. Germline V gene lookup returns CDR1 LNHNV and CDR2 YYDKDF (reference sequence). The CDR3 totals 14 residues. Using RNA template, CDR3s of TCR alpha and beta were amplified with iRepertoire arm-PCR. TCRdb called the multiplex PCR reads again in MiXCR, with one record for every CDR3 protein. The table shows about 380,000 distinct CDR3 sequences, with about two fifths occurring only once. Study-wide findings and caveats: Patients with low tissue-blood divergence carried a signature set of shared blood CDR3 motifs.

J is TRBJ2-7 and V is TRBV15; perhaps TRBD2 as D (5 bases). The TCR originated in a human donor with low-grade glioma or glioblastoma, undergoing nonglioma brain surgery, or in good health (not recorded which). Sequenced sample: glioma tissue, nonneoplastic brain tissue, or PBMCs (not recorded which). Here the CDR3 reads CATSDPGVSYEQYF. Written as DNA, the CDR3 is TGTGCCACCAGCGACCCCGGGGTTTCCTACGAGCAGTACTTC.